This T cell receptor (beta chain) appears in the sequencing data of a study of T cells after somatic rescue of genetic block. Trimming took off 9 bases at V and 4 bases at J, with 14 bases between the two ends. CDR3 length equals 13 residues. Per the germline V gene, CDR1 is LNHDA and CDR2 is SQIVND (reference sequence). Here immunoSEQ multiplex PCR was the method, and the copy in TCRdb shows in-frame clones only, minus some. In the table there are tens of thousands of clones, just under 90% of which are singletons. The TCR originated in a woman between 18 and 29 years old. Sequenced material: peripheral blood mononuclear cells (PBMCs). This chain connects TRBV19 to TRBJ2-3, with D perhaps TRBD2 (5 bases). The CDR3 sequence: CASLNAGADTQYF. In nucleotides, the CDR3 is TGTGCCAGCCTTAACGCCGGGGCAGATACGCAGTATTTT.